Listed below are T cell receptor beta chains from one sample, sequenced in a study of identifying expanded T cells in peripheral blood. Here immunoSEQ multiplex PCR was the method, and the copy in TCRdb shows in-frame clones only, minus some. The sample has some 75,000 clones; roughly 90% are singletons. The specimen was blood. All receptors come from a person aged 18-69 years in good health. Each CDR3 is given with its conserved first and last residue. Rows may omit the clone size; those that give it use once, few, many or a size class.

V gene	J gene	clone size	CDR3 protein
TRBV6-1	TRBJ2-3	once	CASWTGYTDTQYF
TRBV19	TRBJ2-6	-	CASSTTSGIGGANVLTF
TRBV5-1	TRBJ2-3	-	CASSLVVQGADTQYF
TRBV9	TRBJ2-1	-	CASSVSISGGNNEQFF
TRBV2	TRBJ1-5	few	CASSGGQPQHF
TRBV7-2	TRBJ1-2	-	CATRPYYGYTF
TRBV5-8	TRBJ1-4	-	CASSLGSPTNEKLFF
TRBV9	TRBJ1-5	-	CANSVGQGYNQPQHF
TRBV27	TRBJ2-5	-	CASSQGTGRGETQYF
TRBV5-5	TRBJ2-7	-	CASSLTFRSSYEQYF
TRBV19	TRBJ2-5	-	CASSRNVGKETQYF
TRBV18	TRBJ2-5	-	CASSHLDQGETQYF
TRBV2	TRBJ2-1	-	CASSEDDTGSDEQFF
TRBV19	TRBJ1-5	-	CASSIGSYSNQPQHF
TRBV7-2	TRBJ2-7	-	CASSPRTSGIYEQYF
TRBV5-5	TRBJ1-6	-	CASRLKSNTNSPLHF
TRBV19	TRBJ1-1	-	CASSRPGQGSTMNTEAFF
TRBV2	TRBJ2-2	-	CASSPDWTGELFF
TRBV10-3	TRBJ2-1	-	CAISELVNEQFF
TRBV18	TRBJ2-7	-	CASSPGGYEQYF
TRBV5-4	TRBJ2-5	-	CASRMTSGAFQETQYF
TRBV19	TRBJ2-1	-	CASSIGRDNEQFF
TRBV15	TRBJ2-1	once	CATSSERGASNEQFF
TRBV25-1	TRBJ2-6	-	CASADVADDSGANVLTF
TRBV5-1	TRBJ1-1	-	CASSLGRGARLNTEAFF
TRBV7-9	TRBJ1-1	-	CASTFPRDTEAFF
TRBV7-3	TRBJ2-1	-	CASSPRPTGSEQFF
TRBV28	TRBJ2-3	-	CASSLSPSGTTDTQYF
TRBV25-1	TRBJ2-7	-	CASRDPKIYEQYF
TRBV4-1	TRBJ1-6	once	CASSPAPGDSPLHF
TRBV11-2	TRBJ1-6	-	CASSSLAGRSYNSPLHF
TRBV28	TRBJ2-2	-	CASSPLDRSNTGELFF
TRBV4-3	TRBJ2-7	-	CASSQDLAGGREQYF
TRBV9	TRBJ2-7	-	CASSVEQGPEHEQYF
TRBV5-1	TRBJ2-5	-	CASSLGTGVETQYF
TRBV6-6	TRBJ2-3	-	CASTGPSGARDTQYF
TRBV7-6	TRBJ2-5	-	CASSLAWASGNRRSAETQYF
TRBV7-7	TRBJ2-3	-	CASSFSGSGDTQYF
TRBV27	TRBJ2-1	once	CASRLAGVNEQFF
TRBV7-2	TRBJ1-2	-	CASSLALGGSGYTF
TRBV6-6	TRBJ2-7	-	CASSLAGSYEQYF
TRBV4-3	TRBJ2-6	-	CASSQAVISGANVLTF